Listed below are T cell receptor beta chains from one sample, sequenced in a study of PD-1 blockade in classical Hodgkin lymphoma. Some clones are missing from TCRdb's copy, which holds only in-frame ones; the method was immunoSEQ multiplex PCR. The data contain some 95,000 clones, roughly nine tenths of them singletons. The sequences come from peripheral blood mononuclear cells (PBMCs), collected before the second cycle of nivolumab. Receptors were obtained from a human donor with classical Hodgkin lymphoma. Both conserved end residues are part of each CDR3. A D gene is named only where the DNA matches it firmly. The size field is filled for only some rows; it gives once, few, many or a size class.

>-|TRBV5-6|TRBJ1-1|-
TGTGCCAGCAGCTTGGAAGAGGAAGCTTTCTTT
CASSLEEEAFF
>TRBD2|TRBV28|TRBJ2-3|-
TGTGCCAGCAGTCGCCTGAGCGGGGGGGTTCCAGATACGCAGTATTTT
CASSRLSGGVPDTQYF
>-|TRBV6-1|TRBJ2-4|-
TGTGCCAGCAGTGAAGCGCTGGAGTACAAAAACATTCAGTACTTC
CASSEALEYKNIQYF
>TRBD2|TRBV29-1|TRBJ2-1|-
TGCAGCGTTGAACCCCTAACGGGGGGTGACAATGAGCAGTTCTTC
CSVEPLTGGDNEQFF
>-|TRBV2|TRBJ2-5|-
TGTGCCAGCGGAAGGGACACCCTCGAGGAGACCCAGTACTTC
CASGRDTLEETQYF
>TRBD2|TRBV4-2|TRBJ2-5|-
TGTGCCAGCAGCCAAGAAGGCTGGGGAGGGGCTGGAGAGACCCAGTACTTC
CASSQEGWGGAGETQYF
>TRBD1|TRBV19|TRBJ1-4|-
TGTGCCACAAACAGGGGACTGTTTTTT
CATNRGLFF
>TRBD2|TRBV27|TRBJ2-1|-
TGTGCCAGCAGCCCAACTTCGGGGGGAGGAGTCTACAATGAGCAGTTCTTC
CASSPTSGGGVYNEQFF
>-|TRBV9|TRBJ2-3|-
TGTGCCAGCAGCCCCTTTTTGAAGGGCACAGATACGCAGTATTTT
CASSPFLKGTDTQYF
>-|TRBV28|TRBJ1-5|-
TGTGCCAGCAGTCCTCTTGCTGGTAGCAATCAGCCCCAGCATTTT
CASSPLAGSNQPQHF
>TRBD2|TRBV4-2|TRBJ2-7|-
TGTGCCAGCAGCCAAGAGGGGCTAGCGGGAGGGAGGTCCTACGAGCAGTACTTC
CASSQEGLAGGRSYEQYF
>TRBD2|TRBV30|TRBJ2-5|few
TGTGCCTGGAGACTAGCGGGAGGTGGGACCCAGTACTTC
CAWRLAGGGTQYF
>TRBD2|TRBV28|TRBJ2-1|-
TGTGCCAGCAGTCTTAGCGGGAGCTCCTACAATGAGCAGTTCTTC
CASSLSGSSYNEQFF
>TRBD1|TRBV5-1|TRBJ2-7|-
TGCGCCAGCAGCTCGTTGGGACAGAACTACGAGCAGTACTTC
CASSSLGQNYEQYF
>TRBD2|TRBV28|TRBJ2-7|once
TGTGCCAGCAGTTGGGAGACTAGCGGCTACGAGCAGTACTTC
CASSWETSGYEQYF
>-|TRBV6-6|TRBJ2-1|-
TGTGCCAGCAGTTTGGCTGGAGCCTACAATGAGCAGTTCTTC
CASSLAGAYNEQFF
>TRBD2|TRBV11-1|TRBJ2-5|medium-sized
TGTGCCAGCAGCCCTCAGCGGGAGGGTGAGACCCAGTACTTC
CASSPQREGETQYF
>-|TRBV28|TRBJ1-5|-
TGTGCCAGCAGCTTACTTAATCAGCCCCAGCATTTT
CASSLLNQPQHF
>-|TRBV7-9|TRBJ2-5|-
TGTGCCAGCAGCTTAGTTCCGGGGGCGGGGGAGACCCAGTACTTC
CASSLVPGAGETQYF
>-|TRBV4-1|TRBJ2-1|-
TGCGCCAGCAGCCAAGATTTTGCGAGCTCCTACAATGAGCAGTTCTTC
CASSQDFASSYNEQFF
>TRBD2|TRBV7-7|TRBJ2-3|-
TGTGCTAGCAGCTTAGGGAGCGGGGGGGCCTCAGATACGCAGTATTTT
CASSLGSGGASDTQYF
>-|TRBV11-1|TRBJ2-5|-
TGTGCCAGCAGCTTAGTAGGCGGGGTGGAGACCCAGTACTTC
CASSLVGGVETQYF
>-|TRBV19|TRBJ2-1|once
TGTGCCAGTAGTATAGGTAGCGGCTCCTACAATGAGCAGTTCTTC
CASSIGSGSYNEQFF
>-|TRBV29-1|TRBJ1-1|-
TGCAGCGTTGTTCCGGGACTTTACTCCCTGAACACTGAAGCTTTCTTT
CSVVPGLYSLNTEAFF
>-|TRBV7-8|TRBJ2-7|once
TGTGCCAGCAGCTTAGACAGACCCTACGAGCAGTACTTC
CASSLDRPYEQYF
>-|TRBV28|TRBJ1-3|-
TGTGCCAGCAGTTTAAGGGGGAAGACTGGAAACACCATATATTTT
CASSLRGKTGNTIYF
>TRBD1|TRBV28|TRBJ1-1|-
TGTGCCAGCAGTTTCCTAGACAGGGGAGGTACTGAAGCTTTCTTT
CASSFLDRGGTEAFF
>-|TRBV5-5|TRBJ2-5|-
TGTGCCAGCAGCTTGGCCCTGGGGGAGACCCAGTACTTC
CASSLALGETQYF
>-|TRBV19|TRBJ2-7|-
TGTGCCAGTAGTATAACCGGGAACCCCTACGAGCAGTACTTC
CASSITGNPYEQYF
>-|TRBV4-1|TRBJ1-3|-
TGCGCCAGCAGCAAACCGGGACCCCTGAGCTCTGGAAACACCATATATTTT
CASSKPGPLSSGNTIYF
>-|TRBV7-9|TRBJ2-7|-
TGTGCCAGCAGCTTAGACGACTACGAGCAGTACTTC
CASSLDDYEQYF
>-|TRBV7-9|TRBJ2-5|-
TGTGCCAGCAGCTTTAACGGGAAGGAAGAGACCCAGTACTTC
CASSFNGKEETQYF
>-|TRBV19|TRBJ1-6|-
TGTGCCAGTAGTATCGGGGGACCGTCCTATAATTCACCCCTCCACTTT
CASSIGGPSYNSPLHF
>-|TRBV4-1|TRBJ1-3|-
TGCGCCAGCAGCCAAGACCCGGGCTCTGGAAACACCATATATTTT
CASSQDPGSGNTIYF
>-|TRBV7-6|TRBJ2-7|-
TGTGCCAGCAGCTTAGCAGAGGCTGACTTCTACGAGCAGTACTTC
CASSLAEADFYEQYF
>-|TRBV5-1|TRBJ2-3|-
TGCGCCAGCAGCTTGGCGAGGGGGACCCTGGGGGGTGTAGATACGCAGTATTTT
CASSLARGTLGGVDTQYF
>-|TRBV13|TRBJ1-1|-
TGTGCCAGCAGCTTAAATGTGAACACTGAAGCTTTCTTT
CASSLNVNTEAFF
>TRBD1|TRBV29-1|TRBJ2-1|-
TGCAGCGTTGAAGATGGGTTTGCCCGACAGGGTGGAGGCTATGAGCAGTTCTTC
CSVEDGFARQGGGYEQFF
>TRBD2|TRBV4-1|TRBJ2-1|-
TGCGCCAGCAGTCCTGGACTAGCGGGAGAAAATGAGCAGTTCTTC
CASSPGLAGENEQFF
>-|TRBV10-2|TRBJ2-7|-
TGCGCCACCAGGGGAGGGGCGTACGAGCAGTACTTC
CATRGGAYEQYF